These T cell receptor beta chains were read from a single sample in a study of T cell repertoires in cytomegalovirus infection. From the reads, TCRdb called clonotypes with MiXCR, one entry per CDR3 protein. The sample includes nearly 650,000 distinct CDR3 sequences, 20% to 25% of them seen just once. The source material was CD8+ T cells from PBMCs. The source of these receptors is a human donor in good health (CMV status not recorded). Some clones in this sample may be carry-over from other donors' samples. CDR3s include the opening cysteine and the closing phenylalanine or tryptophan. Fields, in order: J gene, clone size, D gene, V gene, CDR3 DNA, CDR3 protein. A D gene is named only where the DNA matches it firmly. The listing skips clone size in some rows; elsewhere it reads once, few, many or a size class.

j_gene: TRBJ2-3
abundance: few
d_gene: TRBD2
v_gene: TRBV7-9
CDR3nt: TGTGCCAGCAGCTCCCTAAGGACTAGCGGGGGTGATACGCAGTATTTT
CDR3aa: CASSSLRTSGGDTQYF

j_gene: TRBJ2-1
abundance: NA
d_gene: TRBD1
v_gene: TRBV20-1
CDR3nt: TGCAGTGCTAGAGAACTCCGGACAGGGAACAATGAGCAGTTCTTC
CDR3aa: CSARELRTGNNEQFF

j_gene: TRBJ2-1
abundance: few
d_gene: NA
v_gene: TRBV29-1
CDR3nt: TGCAGCGCAACTGACAGTGAGCAGTTCTTC
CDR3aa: CSATDSEQFF

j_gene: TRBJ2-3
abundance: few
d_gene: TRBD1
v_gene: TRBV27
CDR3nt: TGTGCCAGCAGTTTAGTCGGGCAGGGGGCGCGTGATACGCAGTATTTT
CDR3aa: CASSLVGQGARDTQYF

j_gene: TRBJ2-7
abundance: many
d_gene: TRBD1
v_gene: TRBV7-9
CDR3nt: TGTGCCAGCAGCTGGAGACAGGGCGGCCACGAGCAGTACTTC
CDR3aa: CASSWRQGGHEQYF

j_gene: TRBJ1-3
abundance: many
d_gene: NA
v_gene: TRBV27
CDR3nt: TGTGCCAGCAGTAAGGACCGGCGGAATGGAAACACCATATATTTT
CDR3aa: CASSKDRRNGNTIYF

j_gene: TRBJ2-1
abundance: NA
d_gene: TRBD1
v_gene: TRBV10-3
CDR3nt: TGTGCCATCAGTGAGTCTGGACAGGGCTACTACAATGAGCAGTTCTTC
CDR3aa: CAISESGQGYYNEQFF

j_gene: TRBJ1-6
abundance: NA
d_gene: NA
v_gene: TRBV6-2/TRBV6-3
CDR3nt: TGTGCCACCTACAGGGACTCCTATAATTCACCCCTCCACTTT
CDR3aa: CATYRDSYNSPLHF

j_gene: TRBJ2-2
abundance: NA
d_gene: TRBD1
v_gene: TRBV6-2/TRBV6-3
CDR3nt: TGTGCCAGCAGGACTTACAGGGGGCCGAACACCGGGGAGCTGTTTTTT
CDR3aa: CASRTYRGPNTGELFF

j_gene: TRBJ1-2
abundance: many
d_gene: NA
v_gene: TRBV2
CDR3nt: TGTGCCAGCAGGGACAGCCTTCTGAGCTACACCTTC
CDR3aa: CASRDSLLSYTF

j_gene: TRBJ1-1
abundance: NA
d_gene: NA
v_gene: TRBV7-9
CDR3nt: TGTGCCAGCAGCCGAGGAGGAAAAACTGAAGCTTTCTTT
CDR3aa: CASSRGGKTEAFF

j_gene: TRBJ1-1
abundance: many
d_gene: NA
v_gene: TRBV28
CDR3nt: TGTGCCAGCAGGGTCTGGGAGGACAAGGACGTTGAAGCTTTCTTT
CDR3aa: CASRVWEDKDVEAFF

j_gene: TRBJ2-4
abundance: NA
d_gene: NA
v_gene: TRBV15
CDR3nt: TGTGCCACCAGCAACGGACGAAAAAACATTCAGTACTTC
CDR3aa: CATSNGRKNIQYF

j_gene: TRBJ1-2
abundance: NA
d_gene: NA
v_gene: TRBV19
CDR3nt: TGTGCCAGTACCGACTGGGGTCGAGGCTACACCTTC
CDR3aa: CASTDWGRGYTF

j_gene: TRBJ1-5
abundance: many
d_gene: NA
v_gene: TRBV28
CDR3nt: TGCGCCAGCAGTTTATGGCCAGATAGCAATCAGCCCCAGCATTTT
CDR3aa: CASSLWPDSNQPQHF

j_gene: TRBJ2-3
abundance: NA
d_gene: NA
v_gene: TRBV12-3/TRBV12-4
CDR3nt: TGTGCCAGCAGTCCATCCGGGACTTACACAGATACGCAGTATTTT
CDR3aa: CASSPSGTYTDTQYF

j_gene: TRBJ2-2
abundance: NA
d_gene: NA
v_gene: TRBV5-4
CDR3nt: TGTGCCAGCAGGGGAGTGGCCGGGGAGCTGTTTTTT
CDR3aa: CASRGVAGELFF

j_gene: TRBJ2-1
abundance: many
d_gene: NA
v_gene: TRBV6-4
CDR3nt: TGTGCCAGCAGTGACACCCATACACGGGATTACAATGAGCAGTTCTTC
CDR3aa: CASSDTHTRDYNEQFF

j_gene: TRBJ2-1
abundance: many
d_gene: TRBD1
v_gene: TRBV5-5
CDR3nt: TGTGCCAGCAGCTTGGGCCAGGGGGCTGATGAGCAGTTCTTC
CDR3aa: CASSLGQGADEQFF

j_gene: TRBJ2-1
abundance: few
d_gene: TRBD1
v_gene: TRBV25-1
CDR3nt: TGTGCCAGCAGTGGGTGGGACAGCTCCTACAATGAGCAGTTCTTC
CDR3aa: CASSGWDSSYNEQFF

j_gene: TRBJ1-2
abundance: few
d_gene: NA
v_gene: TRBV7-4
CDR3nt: TGTGCCAGCAGCCCGAGTTCCGGGGGCTACACCTTC
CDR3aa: CASSPSSGGYTF

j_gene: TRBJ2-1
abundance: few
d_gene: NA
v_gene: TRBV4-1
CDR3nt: TGTGCCAGCAGCCCCAAGAGGGATGAGCAGTTCTTC
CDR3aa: CASSPKRDEQFF

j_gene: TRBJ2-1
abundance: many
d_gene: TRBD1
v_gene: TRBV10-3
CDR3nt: TGTGCCTCACACGGGGACAGGGGCGGGAACAATGAGCAGTTCTTC
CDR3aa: CASHGDRGGNNEQFF

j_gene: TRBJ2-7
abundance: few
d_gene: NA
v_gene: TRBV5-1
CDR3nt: TGCGCCAGCAGCTTGGGAGGCAGGGTCAACGAGCAGTACTTC
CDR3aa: CASSLGGRVNEQYF

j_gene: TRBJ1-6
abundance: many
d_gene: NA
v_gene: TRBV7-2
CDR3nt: TGTGCCAGCACCTCGGACGGGAACTATAATTCACCCCTCCACTTT
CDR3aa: CASTSDGNYNSPLHF

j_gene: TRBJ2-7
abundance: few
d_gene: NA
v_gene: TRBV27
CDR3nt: TGTGCCAGCAGTTTATCTTCAGGCCACGAGCAGTACTTC
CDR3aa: CASSLSSGHEQYF

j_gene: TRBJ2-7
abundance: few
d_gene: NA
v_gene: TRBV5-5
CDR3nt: TGTGCCAGCAGCTTGCTTCCAGCGGAGAGCGAGCAGTACTTC
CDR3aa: CASSLLPAESEQYF

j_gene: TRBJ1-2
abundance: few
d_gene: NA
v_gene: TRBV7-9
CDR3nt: TGTGCCAGCATTGGGAACAAGAACGATGGCTACACCTTC
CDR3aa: CASIGNKNDGYTF

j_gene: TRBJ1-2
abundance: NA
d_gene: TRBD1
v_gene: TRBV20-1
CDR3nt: TGCAGTGCTAACCCGGGACAGGGGGCCTATGGCTACACCTTC
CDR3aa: CSANPGQGAYGYTF

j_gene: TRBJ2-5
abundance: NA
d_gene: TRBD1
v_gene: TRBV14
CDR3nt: TGTGCCAGCAGCCAATCGGGACAGGGCCAAGAGACCCAGTACTTC
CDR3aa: CASSQSGQGQETQYF

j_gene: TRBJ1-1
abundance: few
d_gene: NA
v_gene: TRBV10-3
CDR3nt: TGTGCCGCTATGAGGGCTGTTTTGACCGGGAACACTGAAGCTTTCTTT
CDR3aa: CAAMRAVLTGNTEAFF

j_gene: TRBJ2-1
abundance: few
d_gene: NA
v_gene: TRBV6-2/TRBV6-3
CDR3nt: TGTGCCAGCAGTTTTTCAGGGGTCGATGACCATGAGCAGTTCTTC
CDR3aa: CASSFSGVDDHEQFF

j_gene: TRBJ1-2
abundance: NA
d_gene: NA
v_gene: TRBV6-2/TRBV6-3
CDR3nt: TGTGCCAGCAGTTACACGTCGACCAACTATGGCTACACCTTC
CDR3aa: CASSYTSTNYGYTF

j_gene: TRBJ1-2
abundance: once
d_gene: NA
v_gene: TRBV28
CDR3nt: TGTGCCAGCAGTTTGGTAGGGAAGGGTAACTATGGCTACACCTTC
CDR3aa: CASSLVGKGNYGYTF

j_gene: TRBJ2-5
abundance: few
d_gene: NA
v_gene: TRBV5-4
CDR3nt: TGTGCCAGCAGCCATCCCCAGGGGAGCTCCTCCCAAGAGACCCAGTACTTC
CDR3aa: CASSHPQGSSSQETQYF

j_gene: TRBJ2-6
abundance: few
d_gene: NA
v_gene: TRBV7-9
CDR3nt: TGTGCCAGCAGCTTACCGAGGGATATTACGGCTGGGGCCAACGTCCTGACTTTC
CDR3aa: CASSLPRDITAGANVLTF

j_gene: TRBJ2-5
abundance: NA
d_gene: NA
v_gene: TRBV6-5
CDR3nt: TGTGCCAGCAGGAATACAGGGTATGAGACCCAGTACTTC
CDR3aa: CASRNTGYETQYF

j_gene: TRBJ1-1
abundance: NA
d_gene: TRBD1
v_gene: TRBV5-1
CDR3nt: TGCGCCAGCAGATTGGACAGGGGCATGAACACTGAAGCTTTCTTT
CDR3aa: CASRLDRGMNTEAFF

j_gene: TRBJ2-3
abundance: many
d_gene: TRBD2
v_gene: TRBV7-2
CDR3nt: TGTGCCAGCAGCTTAGACGGGGGGAGCACAGATACGCAGTATTTT
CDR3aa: CASSLDGGSTDTQYF

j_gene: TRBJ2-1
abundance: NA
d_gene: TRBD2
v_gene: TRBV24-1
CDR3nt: TGTGCCACCAGTGAGTCTAGCGGGGGCCTCTACAATGAGCAGTTCTTC
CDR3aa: CATSESSGGLYNEQFF

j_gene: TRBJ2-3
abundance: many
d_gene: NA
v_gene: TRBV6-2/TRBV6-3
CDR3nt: TGTGCCAGCACCAAACGGGGCAGGCAAAAAATCACAGATACGCAGTATTTT
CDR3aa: CASTKRGRQKITDTQYF

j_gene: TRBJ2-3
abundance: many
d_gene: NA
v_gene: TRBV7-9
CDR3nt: TGTGCCAGCAGCCACCAGGGCAGGGGGACTAGCACAGATACGCAGTATTTT
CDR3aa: CASSHQGRGTSTDTQYF

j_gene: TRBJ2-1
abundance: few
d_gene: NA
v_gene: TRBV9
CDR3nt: TGTGCCAGCAGCTCCTATTTAGACCGAATCAATGAGCAGTTCTTC
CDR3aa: CASSSYLDRINEQFF

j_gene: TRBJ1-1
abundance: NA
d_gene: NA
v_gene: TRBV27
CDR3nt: TGTGCCAGCAGTTTATCTCCGGGGAACACTGAAGCTTTCTTT
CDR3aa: CASSLSPGNTEAFF

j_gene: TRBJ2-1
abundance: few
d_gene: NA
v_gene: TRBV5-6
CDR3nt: TGTGCCAGCAGCTTGGGGGTACGAGCTCAGTTCTTC
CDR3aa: CASSLGVRAQFF

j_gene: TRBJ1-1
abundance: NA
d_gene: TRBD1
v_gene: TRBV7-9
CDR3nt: TGTGCCAGCAGCCTATCCTCTATCGCTCAGGGGGGGGCAATCCTTGCTTTCTTT
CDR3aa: CASSLSSIAQGGAILAFF

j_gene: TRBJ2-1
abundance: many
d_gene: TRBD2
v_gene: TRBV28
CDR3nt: TGTGCCAGCAGTTTGGGTCTAGCGGGGAACTATGAGCAGTTCTTC
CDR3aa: CASSLGLAGNYEQFF

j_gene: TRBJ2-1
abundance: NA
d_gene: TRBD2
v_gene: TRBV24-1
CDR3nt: TGTGCCACCAGTGATGGGCTAGCGGGGGTCTCCTACAATGAGCAGTTCTTC
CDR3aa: CATSDGLAGVSYNEQFF

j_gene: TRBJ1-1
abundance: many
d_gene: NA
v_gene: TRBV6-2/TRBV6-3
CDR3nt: TGTGCCAGCAGTTACTCGATCGGGGTGGGAGTTGAAGCTTTCTTT
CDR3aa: CASSYSIGVGVEAFF

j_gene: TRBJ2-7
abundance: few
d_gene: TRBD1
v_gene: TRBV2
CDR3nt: TGTGCCAGCAAATCACGGACAGGGTCAGGGTGGGAGCAGTACTTC
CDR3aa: CASKSRTGSGWEQYF

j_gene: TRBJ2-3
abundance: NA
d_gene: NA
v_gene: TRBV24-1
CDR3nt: TGTGCCACCAGTGATCCAGATACGCAGTATTTT
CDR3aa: CATSDPDTQYF

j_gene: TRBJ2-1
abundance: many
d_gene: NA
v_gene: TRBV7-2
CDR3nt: TGTGCCAGCAGCTTAATTAGCGGCTACTCCTACAATGAGCAGTTCTTC
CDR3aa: CASSLISGYSYNEQFF

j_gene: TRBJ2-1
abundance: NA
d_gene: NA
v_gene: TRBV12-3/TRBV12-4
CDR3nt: TGTGCCAGCAGTTCCCCGGACGGCTACAATGAGCAGTTCTTC
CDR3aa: CASSSPDGYNEQFF

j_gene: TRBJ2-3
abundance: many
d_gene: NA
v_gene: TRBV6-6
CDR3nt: TGTGCCAGCAGTTTAGGGGCTAGCACAGATACGCAGTATTTT
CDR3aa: CASSLGASTDTQYF